This T cell receptor beta chain was identified in a study of persistence of HIV-infected CD4 T cells. The overall study: Donors were ART-treated; their CMV- and Gag-responding CD4+ T cells were isolated.

Sequencing used immunoSEQ version 4 in survey mode. TCRdb keeps only in-frame clones here, not all; method: immunoSEQ multiplex PCR. This sample carries 35,000 to 40,000 clones, 80% of them seen once, and the ten largest clones take less than 2%. The CDR3 has 14 residues. Trimming at V came to 3 bases and at J to 7 bases, leaving 10 bases not matched to a gene. CDR1 is DFQATT and CDR2 is SNEGSKA in the germline V gene (reference sequence). Stimulation used 8 to 10 ug/mL lysate from CMV-infected fibroblasts. Sorted nonresponding memory CD4+ T cells were CD40L-negative, CD69-negative, CD45RO-high. Suppressive ART was started during chronic HIV-1 infection in these adults. Stimulated PBMCs had first been depleted of CD8+ T cells. A single count supports this clone. The target antigen is unknown.

The sample in question was CD4+ T cells sorted from PBMCs after roughly 18-hour stimulation, obtained from a patient who received antiretroviral therapy. V and J are TRBV20-1 and TRBJ1-2, with TRBD1 identical over 8 bases. This TCR came from an adult man with HIV who was CMV-seropositive. The CDR3 loop is CSASRTGRGGGYTF. CDR3 DNA sequence: TGCAGTGCTAGTCGGACAGGGCGAGGAGGTGGCTACACCTTC.